This TCR beta chain was recorded in a study of blood T cell repertoires in COVID-19. Study overall: From the United States, Italy and Spain came samples of acute and convalescent COVID-19.

The CDR3 is 15 residues long. The J segment lost 9 bases and the V segment lost 6 bases, leaving 14 bases of the junction unmatched. CDR1 and CDR2 from the germline V gene are MNHEY and SVGAGI. As processed by the authors: The assay estimated nucleated cells by amplifying reference gene primers. This table comes from immunoSEQ multiplex PCR, and its TCRdb copy is limited to in-frame clones, with some not included. V, J and clone size are those of that table, while D and trimming were read from the DNA. The data contain about 250,000 clones, about 85% of them seen just once; the ten biggest clones take up roughly 3%.

Sequencing was performed on peripheral blood. The TCR was taken from a man younger than 30 with active or convalescent COVID-19. The chain combines TRBV6-5 with TRBJ1-5; TRBD1 matches 7 bases. DNA of the CDR3: TGTGCCAGCAGGCCTACAGGGGAAGTAGCCCGGCCCCAGCATTTT. Translating it yields CASRPTGEVARPQHF.